One and the same sample provided the 28 T cell receptor beta chains below, sequenced in a study of cytomegalovirus exposure and HLA in healthy donors listed by TCRdb under 2017. Receptor libraries were prepared by the immunoSEQ multiplex PCR assay. For the multiplex PCR, a mixture combining 60 forward primers for TCR Vbeta segments and 13 reverse primers for TCR Jbeta segments was used. Entries here come from immuneACCESS through TCRdb and include only in-frame sequences with V and J called. Some clones fail to appear in such tables; in the studies checked, an unresolved V gene covers under half of the shortfall, and the cause of the remainder is unknown. In this sample the table shows more than 70,000 clones, more than 75% of which occur a single time. Around 5.3% of the sample is taken by the ten largest. Sequencing was done on a sample of PBMCs. These receptors were taken from a man aged 25 to 40 in good health and CMV-seropositive.

The V and J genes are TRBV6-5 and TRBJ1-1; 11 positions agree with TRBD1. The trim removed 5 bases at V and 10 bases at J, leaving 6 bases unmatched. Germline CDR1 and CDR2: MNHEY and SVGAGI. The CDR3 consists of 13 residues. Here the CDR3 DNA reads TGTGCCAGCAGTCCGCGGACAGGGGGCCGAGCTTTCTTT. It yields the protein CASSPRTGGRAFF.

On this clone: A junction boundary mismatches the germline segment, possibly from a read error. This chain links TRBV29-1 with TRBJ2-7, with TRBD1 identical over 7 bases. CDR1 and CDR2 (germline): SQVTM, ANQGSEA. CDR3 length equals 12 residues. The CDR3 sequence: CSVEDRAGEQYF. The CDR3, as DNA: TGCAGCGTGGAAGACAGGGCTGGCGAGCAGTACTTC.

The chain employs TRBV6-1 and TRBJ2-7; 7 bases map to TRBD1. The germline gives CDR1 MNHNS, CDR2 SASEGT. The CDR3 loop spans 14 amino acids. With V trimmed by 5 bases and J by 2 bases, 6 bases remained unmatched. The CDR3 coding sequence is TGTGCCAGCAGTCAAAATACAGGGGCCTACGAGCAGTACGTC. It codes for CASSQNTGAYEQYV.

The V call is TRBV12-5, the J call TRBJ2-7; 7 bases fit TRBD1. Germline lookup yields CDR1 LGHNT and CDR2 FRNRAP. The ends lost 6 bases at V and 3 bases at J; junction bases unmatched: 2. This CDR3 spans 12 amino acids. The chain's CDR3 is CASGWDSYEQYV. In DNA form, the CDR3 reads TGTGCTAGTGGCTGGGACAGCTACGAGCAGTACGTC.

The rearrangement joins TRBV28 to TRBJ2-5; D is unresolved. Germline V gene lookup returns CDR1 MDHEN and CDR2 SYDVKM. V was clipped by 3 bases and J by 2 bases, with 7 bases between them. The CDR3 has 13 residues. The chain's CDR3 is CASSLSGQETQYF. The CDR3 coding sequence is TGTGCCAGCAGTTTGTCAGGTCAAGAGACCCAGTACTTC.

The CDR3 loop reads CASGPGGSGTGELFF. The CDR3 region has the DNA TGTGCCAGCGGCCCCGGAGGGAGTGGTACCGGGGAGCTGTTTTTT. The rearrangement joins TRBV6-1 to TRBJ2-2; D may be TRBD2 (6 bases). CDR3 length equals 15 residues. V was shortened by 8 bases and J by 5 bases, with 18 bases between the two germline ends. Germline CDR1 and CDR2: MNHNS and SASEGT.

This clone was seen just once. The CDR3 nucleotides read TGTGCCAGCAGCGTAGGTCAAGGGGGCAATTCACCCCTCCACTTT. It encodes CASSVGQGGNSPLHF. V and J are TRBV9 and TRBJ1-6, with 7 nucleotides matching TRBD1. CDR1 and CDR2 from the germline V gene are SGDLS and YYNGEE. The CDR3 loop spans 15 amino acids. Trimming took 0 bases from V and 7 from J; bases not matched to a gene: 4.

This chain links TRBV5-6 with TRBJ2-5, with D hard to call. Germline CDR1 reads SGHDT; CDR2 reads YYEEEE. The CDR3 contains 15 residues. Trimming removed 3 bases from V and 2 bases from J, with 14 bases in between. CDR3 sequence: CASSSLEKSQETQYF. DNA of the CDR3: TGTGCCAGCAGCTCTCTAGAGAAATCTCAAGAGACCCAGTACTTC.

J is TRBJ2-2 and V is TRBV4-2, with 9 bases that match TRBD1. CDR3 size: 15 residues. Germline-derived CDR1 and CDR2 are LGHNA and YNFKEQ. J gave up 7 bases and V 4 bases, and 7 bases lay outside the gene matches. CDR3 region: CASSLGQGGVGELFF. CDR3 sequence (DNA): TGTGCCAGCAGCCTGGGACAGGGTGGCGTCGGGGAGCTGTTTTTT.

The chain uses TRBV7-3 and TRBJ2-1; no reliable D call. CDR1 SGHTA and CDR2 FQGTGA come from the germline V gene. Trimming cost V 7 bases and J 4 bases, with 11 bases left between them. This CDR3 spans 13 amino acids. The CDR3 region is CASITEPYNEQFF. CDR3 DNA sequence: TGTGCCAGCATAACAGAACCATACAATGAGCAGTTCTTC.

This chain uses TRBV5-1 with TRBJ1-1; 7 positions match TRBD1. The CDR3 sequence is 15 residues long. The germline CDR1 and CDR2 sequences are SGHRS and YFSETQ. V lost 5 bases and J lost 4; bases outside the gene matches: 11. The CDR3 sequence is CASSQPTGWGTEAFF. DNA for the CDR3: TGCGCCAGCAGTCAACCGACAGGGTGGGGCACTGAAGCTTTCTTT.

The rearrangement links TRBV28 to TRBJ1-5; D gene ambiguous. The V and J ends lost 4 bases and 3 bases respectively, with 22 bases between them. The CDR3 is 18 amino acids. Germline V CDR1 and CDR2: MDHEN, SYDVKM. CDR3 DNA: TGTGCCAGCAGTTCTCCCAAGTTGGCCCACTACTCCAATCAGCCCCAGCATTTT. This codes for CASSSPKLAHYSNQPQHF.

This clone was seen a handful of times. CDR3 in DNA: TGCGCCAGCAGCCAAGCGGCACAGGGGGCAAGAGGCTACACCTTC. Translating gives CASSQAAQGARGYTF. The V and J genes are TRBV4-3 and TRBJ1-2; 9 bases line up with TRBD1. CDR1 and CDR2 from the germline V gene are LGHNA and YSLEER. Germline trimming cut 1 base from V and 8 bases from J; bases unmatched to any gene: 8. The CDR3 runs to 15 residues.

This rearrangement joins TRBV9 to TRBJ1-5; the D gene is possibly TRBD2 (6 bases). The J call is uncertain, as TRBJ2-3 better fits the DNA end. This CDR3 spans 16 amino acids. The germline V gene encodes CDR1 SGDLS and CDR2 YYNGEE. In DNA form, the CDR3 reads TGTGCCAGCAGCGTAGGAGGGTGGGGGGTCAATCAGCCCCAGTATTTT. Its translation: CASSVGGWGVNQPQYF.

The rearrangement joins TRBV10-3 to TRBJ2-1; 9 bases are shared with TRBD1. J gave up 12 bases and V 5 bases, and 14 bases lay outside the gene matches. CDR1 is ENHRY and CDR2 is SYGVKD in the germline V gene. This CDR3 is built from 15 residues. The CDR3 nucleotides are TGTGCCATCAGTCCCCGGGACAGGGAGGGTTATGGGCAGTTCTTC. Protein product: CAISPRDREGYGQFF.

The CDR3 nucleotides are TGTGCCAGCAGTGAAGCGCTTACGGGGGGAGGTTCACCCCTCCACTTT. This translates into CASSEALTGGGSPLHF. The rearrangement joins TRBV2 to TRBJ1-6; perhaps TRBD1 as D (5 bases). The CDR3 extends over 16 amino acids. V was shortened by 0 bases and J by 9 bases, with 15 bases between the two germline ends. In germline, CDR1 is SNHLY, CDR2 FYNNEI.

The genes are TRBV7-8 and TRBJ1-1; D remains ambiguous. CDR3 length equals 14 residues. Germline-derived CDR1 and CDR2 are SGHVS and FQNEAQ. V dropped 1 base and J dropped 1 base, with 7 bases sitting between them. DNA for the CDR3: TGTGCCAGCAGCTTAGGAACAGCGAACACTGAAGCTTTCTTT. Translated, it gives CASSLGTANTEAFF.

This chain joins TRBV4-3 and TRBJ1-1; D gene unclear. This CDR3 is 14 amino acids long. CDR1 is LGHNA and CDR2 is YSLEER in the germline V gene. V lost 1 base to trimming and J lost 2 bases, with 8 bases between them. The CDR3 coding sequence is TGCGCCAGCAGCCAAGTTGGCAGTAACACTGAAGCTTTCTTT. Translation gives CASSQVGSNTEAFF.

A few counts support this clone. V and J are TRBV29-1 and TRBJ2-3, with D possibly TRBD2 on 6 matching bases. The V gene's germline CDR1 is SQVTM and CDR2 ANQGSEA. The CDR3 runs 14 residues. The V gene lost 7 bases and the J gene lost 3 bases, with 17 bases spanning the gap. CDR3 DNA: TGCAGCGGGGGAGGTAGCGGTCGAACAGATACGCAGTATTTT. Amino acid sequence: CSGGGSGRTDTQYF.

This rearrangement joins TRBV7-3 to TRBJ1-2; possible D gene TRBD1, 6 bases. Between the trimmed V and J ends, which lost 3 bases and 7 bases, there was a span of 18 bases. CDR1 and CDR2 from the germline V gene are SGHTA and FQGTGA. The length of the CDR3 is 15 residues. The CDR3 region is CASSLDGRGYSGYTF. The CDR3 DNA reads TGTGCCAGCAGCTTGGATGGCAGGGGTTACTCTGGCTACACCTTC.

The chain employs TRBV6-1 and TRBJ2-7; unclear D gene. Germline assignment: CDR1 MNHNS and CDR2 SASEGT. The V end lost 1 base, the J end lost 2 bases, and 6 bases lay between the germline ends. This CDR3 is built from 13 residues. This CDR3 is CASSEGLAYEQYF. DNA of the CDR3: TGTGCCAGCAGTGAAGGCCTAGCCTACGAGCAGTACTTC.

The J gene is TRBJ2-1, the V gene TRBV6-5; 7 nucleotides align to TRBD2. This CDR3 has 15 amino acids. V lost 7 bases, J lost 4 bases, and 10 bases stayed unmatched. Germline values: CDR1 MNHEY, CDR2 SVGAGI. The CDR3: CASKVKGGTYNEQFF. The DNA for the CDR3 is TGTGCCAGCAAGGTAAAGGGAGGGACGTACAATGAGCAGTTCTTC.

The chain couples TRBV7-2 to TRBJ1-5; 7 bases match TRBD1. The germline V gene encodes CDR1 SGHTA and CDR2 FQGNSA. There are 18 residues in the CDR3. The trim removed 4 bases at V and 0 bases at J, leaving 12 bases unmatched. This CDR3 is CASSSTPDREYSNQPQHF. In DNA form, the CDR3 reads TGTGCCAGCAGCTCGACTCCAGACAGGGAATATAGCAATCAGCCCCAGCATTTT.

The V and J genes are TRBV6-1 and TRBJ1-2, with D maybe TRBD1 (6 bases). Germline values: CDR1 MNHNS, CDR2 SASEGT. The germline V and J ends were trimmed by 0 bases and 4 bases, with 18 bases remaining between them. The CDR3 contains 17 residues. The CDR3 coding sequence is TGTGCCAGCAGTGAAGCCGCGCAGGGGACCCCCGCCTATGGCTACACCTTC. Residues: CASSEAAQGTPAYGYTF.

V gene TRBV19 combines with J gene TRBJ1-5, with 9 bases matching TRBD1. Per germline, CDR1 LNHDA and CDR2 SQIVND (reference sequence). The CDR3 consists of 13 residues. After removal of 4 bases from V and 9 bases from J, the junction contained 4 bases not matched to a gene. The CDR3 reads CASSRDRDGPQHF. In nucleotides, the CDR3 is TGTGCCAGTAGTAGGGACAGGGACGGGCCCCAGCATTTT. The whole variable domain, filled in from reference TRBV19 and TRBJ1-5, reads DGGITQSPKYLFRKEGQNVTLSCEQNLNHDAMYWYRQDPGQGLRLIYYSQIVNDFQKGDIAEGYSVSREKKESFPLTVTSAQKNPTAFYLCASSRDRDGPQHFGDGTRLSIL.

V usage is TRBV15 and J usage is TRBJ2-5; 12 bases match TRBD2. The CDR3 runs 14 residues. V trimming: 4 bases; J trimming: 4 bases; junction bases outside the gene matches: 1. Germline values: CDR1 LNHNV, CDR2 YYDKDF (reference sequence). The CDR3 nucleotides are TGTGCCACCAGCAAGGGACTAGCGGGAGAGACCCAGTACTTC. Protein product: CATSKGLAGETQYF.

J is TRBJ1-1 and V is TRBV29-1; 7 bases map to TRBD1. The germline gives CDR1 SQVTM, CDR2 ANQGSEA. The junction had 2 bases not matched to a gene; V was cut back by 7 bases and J by 0 bases. The CDR3 is 12 residues long. CDR3 sequence reads: CSAGQLNTEAFF. CDR3 sequence (DNA): TGCAGCGCGGGACAGTTGAACACTGAAGCTTTCTTT.

The chain combines TRBV14 with TRBJ2-2; 10 bases map to TRBD2. This CDR3 region has 14 residues. Per the germline V gene, CDR1 is SGHDN and CDR2 is FVKESK. J was trimmed by 6 bases and V by 4 bases; bases with no gene match: 2. The CDR3 DNA follows: TGTGCCAGCAGCCCGCTAGCGGGGGCCGGGGAGCTGTTTTTT. Amino acids: CASSPLAGAGELFF.